This T cell receptor beta chain is from a study of T cells after yellow fever vaccination. TCRdb re-analysed the 5' RACE reads in MiXCR, keeping a single row per CDR3 protein. The sample carries roughly 300,000 distinct CDR3 sequences, approximately 8% recorded once. Of note for this clonotype: The antigen is undetermined.

The length of the CDR3 is 11 residues. V gave up 3 bases and J gave up 15 bases, with 12 bases separating them. Germline CDR1 MDHEN, CDR2 SYDVKM. Findings and caveats of the study: Repertoires obtained by FACS sorting could include abundant clonotypes that entered as contaminants from the bulk population.

This chain joins TRBV28 and TRBJ2-4, with D perhaps being TRBD1 or TRBD2 (5 bases each). The specimen comprised PBMCs, sampled approximately 47 days after the first yellow fever vaccination. The source is a young man who received the YFV17D yellow fever vaccine. The CDR3 is CASSLGPWAYF. CDR3 nucleotide sequence: TGTGCCAGCAGTTTGGGACCTTGGGCGTACTTC.